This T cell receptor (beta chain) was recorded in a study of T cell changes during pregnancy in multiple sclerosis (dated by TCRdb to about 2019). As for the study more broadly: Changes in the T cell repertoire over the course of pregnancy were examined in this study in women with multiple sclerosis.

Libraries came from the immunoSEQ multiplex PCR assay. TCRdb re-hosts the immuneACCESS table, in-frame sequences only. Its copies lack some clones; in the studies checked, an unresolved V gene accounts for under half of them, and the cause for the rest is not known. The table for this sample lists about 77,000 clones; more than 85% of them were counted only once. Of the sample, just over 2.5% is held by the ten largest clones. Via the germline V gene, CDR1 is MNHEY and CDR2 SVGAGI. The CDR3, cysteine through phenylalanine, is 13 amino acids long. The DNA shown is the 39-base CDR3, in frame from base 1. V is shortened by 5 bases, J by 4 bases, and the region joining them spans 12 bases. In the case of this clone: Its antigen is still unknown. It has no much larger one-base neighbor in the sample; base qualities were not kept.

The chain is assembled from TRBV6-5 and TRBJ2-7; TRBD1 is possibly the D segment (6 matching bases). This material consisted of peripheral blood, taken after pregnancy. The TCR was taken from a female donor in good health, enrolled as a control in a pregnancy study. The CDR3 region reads CASSRTGSYEQYF. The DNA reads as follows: TGTGCCAGCAGTAGAACAGGGAGTTACGAGCAGTACTTC.